Listed below are T cell receptor beta chains from one sample, sequenced in a study of beta chain features in type 1 diabetes. Assay: immunoSEQ multiplex PCR; the TCRdb copy retains only in-frame clones and omits some. The sample has more than 250,000 clones, around 15% seen once. The material sequenced was naive CD4+ T cells from blood. The origin of the receptors is a man aged 25-45 years with type 1 diabetes. Each CDR3 is given with its conserved first and last residue. Fields, in order: CDR3 protein, V gene, J gene.

CASSGGQGETQYF	TRBV9	TRBJ2-5
CASSPRLAGSSYEQYF	TRBV9	TRBJ2-7
CASSPTRGTGRLMEAFF	TRBV14	TRBJ1-1
CASPLGGRGNEQFF	TRBV7-9	TRBJ2-1
CASSSSTRNYGYTF	TRBV7-2	TRBJ1-2
CASSVVASGNTIYF	TRBV2	TRBJ1-3
CASSRGYEQYF	TRBV7-2	TRBJ2-7
CASSPTGTGGTEAFF	TRBV28	TRBJ1-1
CSAQSDTQYF	TRBV20-1	TRBJ2-3
CASSLLAGEGTQYF	TRBV7-2	TRBJ2-3
CASSLDRGGSNQPQHF	TRBV7-9	TRBJ1-5
CASSSTGAGGPYEQYF	TRBV5-4	TRBJ2-7
CAISESSSNYEQYF	TRBV10-3	TRBJ2-7
CASSLLGNTEAFF	TRBV27	TRBJ1-1
CASSILAGVSEQFF	TRBV7-9	TRBJ2-1
CASSFRGLETQYF	TRBV13	TRBJ2-5
CASSSASGGSYEQYF	TRBV28	TRBJ2-7
CASSQGGSRGRGSGYTF	TRBV7-3	TRBJ1-2
CASDFGTGGYNEQFF	TRBV5-1	TRBJ2-1
CASSLSSDTQYF	TRBV7-9	TRBJ2-3
CSVAEFSGANVLTF	TRBV29-1	TRBJ2-6
CAGNRDGSDTQYF	TRBV2	TRBJ2-3
CAVQGTASSYNEQFF	TRBV30	TRBJ2-1
CSVWDRETYEQYF	TRBV29-1	TRBJ2-7
CASSVGGMGEQYF	TRBV9	TRBJ2-7
CSVETGPEAFF	TRBV29-1	TRBJ1-1
CASSPGQGDVEQYF	TRBV4-3	TRBJ2-7
CAITDNLDQPQHF	TRBV28	TRBJ1-5
CASSLGGEMNTEAFF	TRBV7-3	TRBJ1-1